This T cell receptor beta chain comes out of a study of CD8 T cells in Susac syndrome (dated by TCRdb to 2018 to 2020). For the study in its entirety: Repertoire sequencing was used to test whether CD8+ T cell activation and differentiation in Susac syndrome was antigen driven.

RNA was extracted using the RNeasy kit, and roughly 0.45 to 1 ug of the RNA was reverse transcribed with random hexamers. The immunoSEQ multiplex PCR assay, covering 54 Vbeta and 13 Jbeta segments, was used to amplify TCR beta CDR3 regions. To correct PCR amplification bias, a synthetic template baseline was used for both primer optimization and computational correction. The source study handled its data this way. Reads were annotated to V, D and J genes per IMGT and analyzed with immunoSEQ Analyzer, keeping only productive sequences. To calculate clonality, Shannon entropy was normalized by log2 of the number of productive unique sequences and then subtracted from one. For each patient and control, public and private clones were evaluated within the 100 most prevalent clones. Clones were defined as Susac-specific if absent from the healthy and MS cohorts, from under 1,200 published viral clones and from other ImmuneACCESS disease sequences. Using fastp at Q25 and MiXCR, TCRdb reprocessed the public reads and kept productive beta chains. Rows are unified per CDR3 protein, each entry keeping the most common DNA and genes. V and J calls and clone size were set by TCRdb, not the authors. A total of over 300,000 distinct CDR3 sequences appear in this sample, about 91% of them only once. The ten largest account for about 0.07% of the sample.

This clonotype was counted between two and nine times. Its antigen is unknown. No base-level quality is on record; no much larger clone is a single base apart. Peripheral blood CD8+ and CD4+ T cells from healthy donors, Susac syndrome patients and multiple sclerosis patients were profiled by high-throughput TCR beta sequencing. Multiple sclerosis controls were treatment-naive patients with stable or active relapsing-remitting disease fulfilling revised McDonald criteria. CD8+ TEMRA cells were enriched by FACS, while bulk CD8+ and CD4+ T cells were purified by magnetic negative isolation. Blood was drawn into EDTA tubes, processed within 24 hours, and PBMCs were isolated by density gradient centrifugation. PBMCs intended for TCR sequencing were cryopreserved in liquid nitrogen and were subsequently thawed in a 37 degrees C water bath. Purity of sorted or isolated CD4+, CD8+ and CD8+ TEMRA cells was at least 90%.

What the authors observed across the whole study: The study acknowledged that relatively few individuals were included in the TCR sequencing and HLA analysis.

The sample comprised CD4+ T cells from PBMCs. The TCR originated in a human donor with multiple sclerosis.

The CDR3 region has the sequence CASSRGQGLLYEQYF. The sequenced DNA is TGTGCCAGCTCACGGGGACAGGGGCTTCTCTACGAGCAGTACTTC. Rearrangement joined TRBV18 to TRBJ2-7; a stretch of 10 junction bases matches TRBD1. Taken from the germline V gene, the CDR1 and CDR2 loops are KGHSH and LQKENI. From the cysteine through the phenylalanine, the CDR3 covers 15 amino acids. The entry retains the CDR3 DNA only, 45 bases that are in frame from base 1. Trimming leaves V shorter by 4 bases and J shorter by 3 bases, with the junction holding 6 bases beyond the gene matches.